What follows describes a single T cell receptor (delta chain). This clone was found a few times. This receptor's antigen is unknown. This DNA's translation and the protein TCRdb lists, from a much larger clone, do not match at residue 22, likely due to a read error; the protein shown is translated from the DNA. These data belong to a study of γδ T cells in repeated Plasmodium falciparum infection (dated by TCRdb to about 2021). Broadly, across the study: The natural-infection arm enrolled Malian children exposed to intense seasonal malaria transmission and compared the Malian children with Australian children matched for age and gender. Roughly 5 malaria-naive U.S. adults underwent four controlled human malaria infections by bites from P. falciparum NF54-infected Anopheles stephensi mosquitoes over approximately 600 days. Samples were collected from controlled-infection subjects at baseline, immediately before selected infections, and 21 days after each infection. Malian gammadelta TCR repertoires were analysed cross-sectionally during no-transmission periods and longitudinally across acute febrile malaria episodes. The study examined how repeated Plasmodium falciparum infection shapes the human gammadelta T cell repertoire, using natural infection in Mali and controlled human malaria infection.

Overall study results and their limits: Vdelta2-negative gammadelta TCR repertoires from Malian children appeared more clonally expanded, less diverse and less shared than those of Australian children. A highly stable polyclonal repertoire over time and infection, with many inter-individual overlapping TCRgamma sequences, was shown by Vgamma9/Vdelta2+ TCR repertoires. Repeated controlled infections appeared to drive waves of new clonotype selection in Vdelta2-negative, largely Vdelta1+, gammadelta TCR repertoires. Generalizability was limited because the Malian cohort came from a small rural village made up predominantly of one ethnic group. Because the controlled-infection cohort was small, analysis of inter-individual variability in gammadelta T cell responses was limited.

The library relied on multiplex PCR. Sequenced using an Illumina MiSeq. From each sorted gammadelta T cell sample, both TCR gamma (TRG) and TCR delta (TRD) chains were sequenced. In the original analysis: The repertoire analyses used clonotype tree plots, the accumulated frequency of the top 20 clonotypes, and diversity index (DI) and D75 metrics. Clone calls in TCRdb were regenerated from the public reads with CATT, after which identical DNA sequences shared one row. TCRdb, rather than the study authors, made the V and J calls. The sample records 55,000 to 70,000 delta-chain clones, around 1.7% of which are singletons. The top ten constitute over 12% of the sample. For bulk TCR repertoire analysis, Vgamma9/Vdelta2+ and Vdelta2-negative gammadelta T cell populations were flow-sorted out of peripheral blood mononuclear cells. CDR1 and CDR2, looked up from the germline V gene, are TSWWSYY and QGS. The CDR3 numbers 24 residues from cysteine through phenylalanine. Only the CDR3 DNA is retained, 72 bases long and in frame from the first base.

The specimen sequenced was gamma-delta T cells from blood. The receptor's source is a pool of human donors (malaria-infected and uninfected, not separated). The receptor chain draws on TRDV1 and TRDJ1; 13 bases in the junction line up with TRDD3. The CDR3 amino acid sequence is: CALGELRLPSLITGGYGLHDKPIF. The bases read TGTGCTCTTGGGGAACTCCGCTTGCCTTCCCTAATTACTGGGGGATACGGACTCCACGATAAACCCATCTTT.